The 25 T cell receptor beta chains below come from one sample, sequenced in a study of cytomegalovirus exposure and HLA in healthy donors. The assay was immunoSEQ multiplex PCR, and TCRdb's table has in-frame clones only and misses some. The table includes 200,000 to 250,000 clones, roughly 87% detected once. The sequenced sample consisted of PBMCs. Receptor source: a woman aged 18 to 35 in good health and CMV-seropositive.

The chain couples TRBV7-3 to TRBJ2-1; 12 bases line up with TRBD2. V trimming: 4 bases; J trimming: 8 bases; junction bases outside the gene matches: 0. This CDR3 comprises 13 residues. Per germline, CDR1 SGHTA and CDR2 FQGTGA. CDR3 DNA: TGTGCCAGCAGCTCTAGCGGGAGGGATGAGCAGTTCTTC. It translates to CASSSSGRDEQFF. Complete variable domain (other parts from reference TRBV7-3 and TRBJ2-1): GAGVSQTPSNKVTEKGKYVELRCDPISGHTALYWYRQSLGQGPEFLIYFQGTGAADDSGLPNDRFFAVRPEGSVSTLKIQRTERGDSAVYLCASSSSGRDEQFFGPGTRLTVL.

This chain uses TRBV7-9 with TRBJ1-2, with 11 bases lining up with TRBD1. This CDR3 region has 16 residues. The junction had 10 bases not matched to a gene; V was cut back by 5 bases and J by 5 bases. Germline CDR1 and CDR2: SEHNR and FQNEAQ (reference sequence). DNA for the CDR3: TGTGCCAGCAGCCCAACGGACAGGGGGCTAGGGTATGGCTACACCTTC. Its protein is CASSPTDRGLGYGYTF.

The genes are TRBV18 and TRBJ2-7; possible D gene TRBD2, 6 bases. Germline-derived CDR1 and CDR2 are KGHSH and LQKENI. The CDR3 is made up of 12 amino acids. V lost 5 bases and J lost 6, with 11 bases in between. CDR3 sequence (DNA): TGTGCCAGCTCATCTCTGGGGGGCGAGCAGTACTTC. Amino acids: CASSSLGGEQYF. Using reference TRBV18 and TRBJ2-7 for the parts outside the CDR3, the full variable domain is NAGVMQNPRHLVRRRGQEARLRCSPMKGHSHVYWYRQLPEEGLKFMVYLQKENIIDESGMPKERFSAEFPKEGPSILRIQQVVRGDSAAYFCASSSLGGEQYFGPGTRLTVT.

This chain uses TRBV28 with TRBJ2-1, with D tentatively TRBD2 (6 bases). The V end was cut by 7 bases, the J end by 8 bases, with 15 bases between. The CDR3 runs 13 residues. Germline V gives CDR1 MDHEN, CDR2 SYDVKM. CDR3 DNA sequence: TGTGCCAGCAAAACGGGAGAGAGCGATGAGCAGTTCTTC. Residues: CASKTGESDEQFF.

V gene TRBV6-1 combines with J gene TRBJ1-3, with 8 bases matching TRBD1. V lost 8 bases, J lost 4 bases, and 7 bases stayed unmatched. Germline V gives CDR1 MNHNS, CDR2 SASEGT. This CDR3 has 14 amino acids. CDR3 nucleotides: TGTGCCAGCGTGGGACAGGTCTTAGGAAACACCATATATTTT. It translates to CASVGQVLGNTIYF.

A note on this clone: A junction end diverges from the germline sequence, so it may reflect a read error. The chain couples TRBV29-1 to TRBJ2-1; 7 nucleotides align to TRBD1. In germline, CDR1 is SQVTM, CDR2 ANQGSEA. This CDR3 region has 15 residues. As DNA, the CDR3 is TGCAGCGTCGAAGAACAGGGGATGGGGTACAATGAGCAGTTCTTC. Protein sequence: CSVEEQGMGYNEQFF.

This clone was counted between two and nine times. The chain combines TRBV5-8 with TRBJ2-1, with TRBD2 identical over 8 bases. V gave up 9 bases and J gave up 8 bases; unmatched junction bases: 4. The CDR3 is made up of 11 amino acids. CDR1 and CDR2 (germline): SGHTS, YDEGEE. The CDR3 protein is CAKREIYEQFF. The CDR3 DNA follows: TGTGCCAAGCGGGAGATCTATGAGCAGTTCTTC.

The chain links TRBV6-1 to TRBJ2-5; a weak D match, TRBD1 (5 bases). The CDR3 has 18 amino acids. Trimming cost V 1 base and J 1 base, with 19 bases left between them. The germline V gene has CDR1 MNHNS and CDR2 SASEGT. In nucleotides, the CDR3 is TGTGCCAGCAGTGAAGGCCCCCCGGACAACAGCTTCCAAGAGACCCAGTACTTC. Translated: CASSEGPPDNSFQETQYF.

J is TRBJ1-1 and V is TRBV2; D gene uncertain. Germline CDR1 and CDR2: SNHLY and FYNNEI. CDR3 length: 15 amino acids. V lost 8 bases to trimming and J lost 4 bases, with 20 bases between them. CDR3 bases: TGTGCCAGCGTGGTTTCCGGGGTGAGTGTCACTGAAGCTTTCTTT. Translation gives CASVVSGVSVTEAFF.

The chain carries TRBV9 and TRBJ2-7, with D possibly TRBD2 on 5 matching bases. CDR3 size: 15 residues. In germline, CDR1 is SGDLS, CDR2 YYNGEE. V lost 3 bases and J 1 base, leaving 14 bases between the germline ends. In DNA form, the CDR3 reads TGTGCCAGCAGCGGGCCTAGCTCCGGGTCCTACGAGCAGTACTTC. It is translated as CASSGPSSGSYEQYF.

The J gene is TRBJ2-7, the V gene TRBV30; tentative D call: TRBD2 (5 bases). The CDR3 has 10 amino acids. CDR1 GTSNPN and CDR2 SVGIG come from the germline V gene (reference sequence). The germline V and J ends were trimmed by 7 bases and 7 bases, with 11 bases remaining between them. The CDR3 region has the DNA TGTGCCTATGAACTAGGTGAGCAGTACTTC. This codes for CAYELGEQYF. The full variable domain, in which reference TRBV30 and TRBJ2-7 provide the parts outside the CDR3, is SQTIHQWPATLVQPVGSPLSLECTVEGTSNPNLYWYRQAAGRGLQLLFYSVGIGQISSEVPQNLSASRPQDRQFILSSKKLLLSDSGFYLCAYELGEQYFGPGTRLTVT.

This chain links TRBV28 with TRBJ2-2; 9 nucleotides align to TRBD1. Germline CDR1 reads MDHEN; CDR2 reads SYDVKM. V gave up 6 bases and J gave up 4 bases; unmatched junction bases: 9. The CDR3 covers 16 residues. CDR3: CASSPTGQGVTGELFF. The CDR3 region has the DNA TGTGCCAGCAGCCCGACGGGACAGGGAGTCACCGGGGAGCTGTTTTTT.

V gene TRBV5-1 combines with J gene TRBJ1-1; D unresolved. Trimming cost V 0 bases and J 2 bases, with 8 bases left between them. CDR1 is SGHRS and CDR2 is YFSETQ in the germline V gene. The CDR3 extends over 14 amino acids. The CDR3 is CASSLDGQNTEAFF. The CDR3 coding sequence is TGCGCCAGCAGCTTGGATGGCCAAAACACTGAAGCTTTCTTT.

The gene calls are TRBV5-1 and TRBJ2-7; D remains unclear. Between the trimmed V and J ends, which lost 0 bases and 5 bases, there was a span of 6 bases. This CDR3 region has 12 residues. The germline CDR1 and CDR2 sequences are SGHRS and YFSETQ. The CDR3 spells CASSLVQNEQYF. DNA of the CDR3: TGCGCCAGCAGCTTGGTTCAGAACGAGCAGTACTTC.

The table lists this clone with a count of one. The chain couples TRBV5-1 to TRBJ2-1, with a weak D call TRBD2 (6 bases). V dropped 4 bases and J dropped 14 bases, with 19 bases sitting between them. This CDR3 region has 13 residues. Per germline, CDR1 SGHRS and CDR2 YFSETQ. CDR3 region: CASSRRGGPGKFF. DNA for the CDR3: TGCGCCAGCAGCCGCCGAGGAGGGCCGGGGAAGTTCTTC. Based on the CDR3 plus reference TRBV5-1 and TRBJ2-1, the full variable domain is KAGVTQTPRYLIKTRGQQVTLSCSPISGHRSVSWYQQTPGQGLQFLFEYFSETQRNKGNFPGRFSGRQFSNSRSEMNVSTLELGDSALYLCASSRRGGPGKFFGPGTRLTVL.

The chain joins TRBV2 to TRBJ2-4, with 9 bases matching TRBD1. The CDR3 covers 13 residues. The V gene end was trimmed by 9 bases and the J gene end by 7 bases; junction bases not matched to a gene: 7. Germline lookup yields CDR1 SNHLY and CDR2 FYNNEI. The CDR3 sequence is CASSSGTGNIQYF. The CDR3 DNA reads TGTGCCAGTTCTTCCGGGACAGGGAACATTCAGTACTTC.

This clone has only a few counts. J is TRBJ1-1 and V is TRBV19; D remains ambiguous. The CDR3 covers 10 residues. The V and J ends lost 7 bases and 7 bases respectively, with 7 bases between them. The germline CDR1 and CDR2 sequences are LNHDA and SQIVND (reference sequence). For the CDR3, the DNA is TGTGCCAGTAAATCGGGTGAAGCTTTCTTT. Its translation is CASKSGEAFF.

The chain employs TRBV11-2 and TRBJ1-2; D gene ambiguous. Trimming shortened V by 0 bases and J by 5 bases, and 10 bases separated the two germline ends. The germline gives CDR1 SGHAT, CDR2 FQNNGV. This CDR3 spans 14 amino acids. The CDR3 is CASSLDSGAYGYTF. Here the CDR3 DNA reads TGTGCCAGCAGCTTAGATTCGGGAGCTTATGGCTACACCTTC.

This clone appeared a single time. The chain joins TRBV27 to TRBJ1-2; TRBD1 aligns across 7 bases. This CDR3 region has 14 residues. Trimming removed 2 bases from V and 8 bases from J; junction bases left unmatched: 8. CDR1 and CDR2 (germline): MNHEY, SMNVEV (reference sequence). The CDR3 protein is CASSLTPTGYGYTF. CDR3 nucleotides: TGTGCCAGCAGTTTAACCCCGACAGGGTACGGCTACACCTTC.

The rearrangement joins TRBV19 to TRBJ1-1; TRBD1 matches 8 bases. Germline-derived CDR1 and CDR2 are LNHDA and SQIVND (reference sequence). This CDR3 is built from 15 residues. V lost 6 bases and J lost 5; bases outside the gene matches: 11. This CDR3 reads CASSMDRAWETEAFF. DNA for the CDR3: TGTGCCAGTAGCATGGACAGGGCATGGGAAACTGAAGCTTTCTTT.

A few counts support this clone. V usage is TRBV7-9 and J usage is TRBJ2-2, with D unresolved. V shed 2 bases and J shed 0 bases, with 7 bases lying between them. This CDR3 contains 15 residues. Germline lookup yields CDR1 SEHNR and CDR2 FQNEAQ (reference sequence). This CDR3 reads CASSLKLANTGELFF. The CDR3 DNA follows: TGTGCCAGCAGCTTAAAACTCGCGAACACCGGGGAGCTGTTTTTT.

This clone was seen a handful of times. This chain links TRBV9 with TRBJ2-7; weak D call: TRBD2 (5 bases). Trimming left V 0 bases short and J 6 bases short, with 13 bases between. Germline CDR1 is SGDLS and CDR2 is YYNGEE. This CDR3 region has 14 residues. The CDR3 bases are TGTGCCAGCAGCGTAGACGGTGCCGCGGGCGAGCAGTACTTC. Its protein is CASSVDGAAGEQYF.

The chain recombines TRBV5-4 with TRBJ2-1; 12 positions match TRBD2. Germline CDR1 is SGHNT and CDR2 is YYREEE (reference sequence). Unmatched junction bases numbered 10, after V lost 2 bases and J lost 7 bases. The CDR3 has 17 residues. The CDR3 bases are TGTGCCAGCAGCTTTTCACCGACTAGCGGGAGAACGAATGAGCAGTTCTTC. Protein sequence: CASSFSPTSGRTNEQFF.

The V gene is TRBV18, the J gene TRBJ2-3; D is perhaps TRBD1 (5 bases). This CDR3 is built from 13 residues. With 6 bases removed from V and 4 bases from J, the gap between germline ends came to 11 bases. Germline-derived CDR1 and CDR2 are KGHSH and LQKENI. The CDR3 nucleotides are TGTGCCAGCTCTTCGGACACTGCAGATACGCAGTATTTT. Residues: CASSSDTADTQYF.

This clone was detected only once. At one boundary the junction diverges from the germline segment, which might be a read error. The chain couples TRBV14 to TRBJ1-1; 7 nucleotides align to TRBD1. The CDR3 runs 12 residues. Germline CDR1 SGHDN, CDR2 FVKESK. The CDR3 sequence is CASSHPEGAASF. Written as DNA, the CDR3 is TGTGCCAGCAGCCACCCTGAGGGGGCGGCTTCTTTT.